This T cell receptor beta chain was obtained from a study of the immune and genomic landscape of osteosarcoma. Study-level results: Limited clonal expansion was suggested by productive clonality averaging about 0.087, maximum less than 0.32. No matched normal tissue; external skin and blood data served as benchmarks. A few cases had one hyperexpanded dominant clone and under 100 clonotypes.

With respect to this clone: The target antigen is unknown.

V lost 6 bases, J lost 5 bases, and 10 bases stayed unmatched. Germline CDR1 is SGHRS and CDR2 is YFSETQ. The CDR3 has 14 residues. The post-treatment osteosarcoma tumors were primary, local recurrence or metastasis specimens from poor-prognosis patients. Data came from immunoSEQ multiplex PCR; TCRdb stores just in-frame clones and leaves some out. This table has 2,500 to 3,000 clones, about 80% appearing once. The V call is TRBV5-1, the J call TRBJ1-1; 7 nucleotides match TRBD1. Material: metastatic tumor tissue from the lung. The TCR was taken from a woman under 30 with osteosarcoma. CDR3 sequence (DNA): TGCGCCAGCAACTCAGGGGGTACAGGGACTGAAGCTTTCTTT. Its translation is CASNSGGTGTEAFF.